Sequencing of this TCR beta chain was carried out in a study of blood T cell repertoires in COVID-19. Across the whole study: Specimens from acute and convalescent COVID-19 originated in the United States, Italy and Spain. From T cells, B-cell-depleted T cells, or PBMCs came the material, which was cDNA or gDNA.

Authors' methods: By means of reference gene primer amplification, nucleated cell counts were estimated. Clones were sequenced by immunoSEQ multiplex PCR, and TCRdb holds only the in-frame ones, with some missing. The V and J calls and clone size were taken over from that table, and D and trimming were inferred from the DNA. Here the sample spans roughly 100,000 clones, around 88% being singletons. With 1 base clipped from V and 0 bases from J, the junction kept 7 bases outside the gene matches. Germline loops: CDR1 SQVTM, CDR2 ANQGSEA. The CDR3 is 18 residues long. The V call is TRBV29-1, the J call TRBJ2-1, with 12 bases that match TRBD2. What was sequenced was peripheral blood. This receptor was obtained from a human donor in a cohort sampled during active COVID-19. CDR3 DNA: TGCAGCGTTGAAGGACTAGCGGGAGAGGGGGGCTCCTACAATGAGCAGTTCTTC. It encodes CSVEGLAGEGGSYNEQFF.